The 31 T cell receptor beta chains in this list originate from one sample, sequenced in a study of Ad26.COV2.S vaccination and SARS-CoV-2 variants (dated by TCRdb to about 2021). The method was the immunoSEQ multiplex PCR assay. TCRdb stores this immuneACCESS table with in-frame sequences only. Part of the clones is absent; in the studies checked, under half of the shortfall reflects unresolved V genes, and no reason is known for the rest. A total of about 350,000 clones appear in this sample, about 88% of them only once. Jointly, the top ten make up roughly 6% of the sample. The meaning of the sample's treatment or condition label: roughly 19 received Ad26.COV2.S at low or high dose, single or two shots; 5 received placebo; per-sample allocation not given. For vaccine and placebo recipients, repertoires were sequenced using samples collected on day 63 after the first injection. The specimen comprised peripheral blood, sampled in a trial of Ad26.COV2.S vaccine versus placebo. The receptor set was obtained from a person aged 18-65 years who received the Ad26.COV2.S COVID-19 vaccine or a placebo.

V usage is TRBV24-1 and J usage is TRBJ1-2; D ambiguous. This CDR3 comprises 12 residues. V gave up 2 bases and J gave up 3 bases, with 3 bases separating them. The germline V gene has CDR1 KGHDR and CDR2 SFDVKD. CDR3 sequence reads: CATSDSDYGYTF. CDR3 DNA: TGTGCCACCAGTGATTCGGACTATGGCTACACCTTC.

This chain connects TRBV4-3 to TRBJ2-7; D possibly corresponds to TRBD1 (7 bases). Germline V gene data show CDR1 as LGHNA and CDR2 as YSLEER. Trimming took 0 bases from V and 0 from J, leaving 12 bases between them. This CDR3 contains 16 residues. In DNA form, the CDR3 reads TGCGCCAGCAGCCAAGATCAGGGGGGCGGCTCCTACGAGCAGTACTTC. Its translation: CASSQDQGGGSYEQYF.

The rearrangement uses TRBV28 and TRBJ2-3, with 7 bases that match TRBD1. Trimming took 7 bases from V and 4 from J; bases not matched to a gene: 11. CDR1 and CDR2 (germline): MDHEN, SYDVKM. The CDR3 contains 15 residues. CDR3 bases: TGTGCCAGCAATCCCCGACAGGGTAAGGCAGATACGCAGTATTTT. Translated, it gives CASNPRQGKADTQYF.

The rearrangement joins TRBV5-1 to TRBJ2-3, with D perhaps matching TRBD1 (6 bases). The V gene lost 0 bases and the J gene lost 0 bases, with 8 bases spanning the gap. CDR1 SGHRS and CDR2 YFSETQ come from the germline V gene. The CDR3 contains 15 residues. In DNA, the CDR3 is TGCGCCAGCAGCTTGGGGGGGCTGAGCACAGATACGCAGTATTTT. This encodes CASSLGGLSTDTQYF.

The V and J genes are TRBV7-9 and TRBJ2-5; 8 nucleotides agree with TRBD1. Germline CDR1 is SEHNR and CDR2 is FQNEAQ (reference sequence). J gave up 2 bases and V 5 bases, and 4 bases lay outside the gene matches. CDR3 length: 14 residues. The CDR3 here is CASSPRQGQETQYF. Here the CDR3 DNA reads TGTGCCAGCAGCCCGCGACAGGGGCAAGAGACCCAGTACTTC.

The chain is built from TRBV18 and TRBJ1-3, with unresolved D. V was cut by 2 bases and J by 3 bases, with 11 bases left in between. Germline V gives CDR1 KGHSH, CDR2 LQKENI. This CDR3 contains 15 residues. CDR3 in DNA: TGTGCCAGCTCACCAAATCCCCCAGATGGAAACACCATATATTTT. Encoded protein: CASSPNPPDGNTIYF.

The chain links TRBV6-5 to TRBJ1-2; 9 bases agree with TRBD1. CDR3 size: 13 residues. Germline loops: CDR1 MNHEY, CDR2 SVGAGI. The V and J ends lost 6 bases and 6 bases, in that order; junction bases with no gene match: 5. Here the CDR3 reads CASRKTGGNGYTF. The CDR3 DNA sequence: TGTGCCAGCAGGAAGACAGGGGGGAATGGCTACACCTTC.

In DNA form, the CDR3 reads TGTGCCAGCAGCGACGTTGATCAGCCCCAGCATTTT. Translating gives CASSDVDQPQHF. The chain links TRBV6-2 or TRBV6-3 to TRBJ1-5, with D hard to call. This CDR3 region has 12 residues. Germline-derived CDR1 and CDR2 are MNHEY and SVGEGT. The ends were cut back, 6 bases at V and 5 bases at J, with 8 bases in the middle.

The chain has TRBV6-1 and TRBJ2-4; D might be TRBD2 (6 bases). The length of the CDR3 is 18 residues. The V gene lost 0 bases and the J gene lost 1 base, with 16 bases spanning the gap. The germline V gene has CDR1 MNHNS and CDR2 SASEGT. The CDR3 protein is CASSEAQGGGPAKNIQYF. CDR3 in DNA: TGTGCCAGCAGTGAAGCGCAGGGAGGCGGGCCGGCCAAAAACATTCAGTACTTC.

This sequence joins TRBV5-5 and TRBJ2-3; 9 nucleotides align to TRBD2. Per the germline V gene, CDR1 is SGHKS and CDR2 is YYEKEE (reference sequence). The CDR3 loop spans 16 amino acids. V lost 0 bases and J lost 0; bases outside the gene matches: 2. This chain's CDR3 is CASSLGTSVSTDTQYF. As DNA, the CDR3 is TGTGCCAGCAGCTTGGGGACTAGCGTAAGCACAGATACGCAGTATTTT.

This clone was observed once. This rearrangement joins TRBV7-2 to TRBJ2-6; 8 positions agree with TRBD2. The CDR3 covers 16 residues. V lost 7 bases to trimming and J lost 0 bases; unmatched junction nucleotides: 5. CDR1 is SGHTA, CDR2 FQGNSA, per germline. CDR3 sequence (DNA): TGTGCCAGCACCCCGGGGGGGAGCTCTGGGGCCAACGTCCTGACTTTC. It specifies CASTPGGSSGANVLTF. The entire variable domain, with the rest obtained from reference TRBV7-2 and TRBJ2-6, is as follows: GAGVSQSPSNKVTEKGKDVELRCDPISGHTALYWYRQSLGQGLEFLIYFQGNSAPDKSGLPSDRFSAERTGGSVSTLTIQRTQQEDSAVYLCASTPGGSSGANVLTFGAGSRLTVL.

The chain recombines TRBV28 with TRBJ1-5; 8 bases agree with TRBD1. Germline V gene sequence: CDR1 MDHEN, CDR2 SYDVKM. V trimming: 6 bases; J trimming: 6 bases; junction bases outside the gene matches: 13. The CDR3 contains 16 residues. The CDR3: CASRVWLDRGGQPQHF. CDR3 bases: TGTGCCAGCAGGGTATGGCTAGACAGGGGAGGTCAGCCCCAGCATTTT.

The V gene is TRBV12-5, the J gene TRBJ2-2, with 8 bases lining up with TRBD2. Germline trimming cut 8 bases from V and 6 bases from J; bases unmatched to any gene: 14. Germline assignment: CDR1 LGHNT and CDR2 FRNRAP. The CDR3 totals 16 residues. The CDR3 DNA follows: TGTGCTAGTAGTCCACCGCGGGGGGCGCGGGCCGGGGAGCTGTTTTTT. Its protein product is CASSPPRGARAGELFF.

The V call is TRBV2, the J call TRBJ1-1; possible D gene TRBD1, 5 bases. Trimming took 9 bases from V and 9 from J, leaving 20 bases between them. This CDR3 has 13 amino acids. Per the germline V gene, CDR1 is SNHLY and CDR2 is FYNNEI. CDR3 nucleotide sequence: TGTGCCAGTAGGGGCTCCGCCTTCGTACAAGCTTTCTTT. This codes for CASRGSAFVQAFF.

The chain combines TRBV12-3 or TRBV12-4 with TRBJ1-1; a possible D gene is TRBD1 (6 bases). Trimming cost V 8 bases and J 0 bases, with 10 bases left between them. This CDR3 spans 13 amino acids. The CDR3 DNA sequence: TGTGCCAGCCTAGGACAGCTGAACACTGAAGCTTTCTTT. This sequence encodes CASLGQLNTEAFF.

The V gene is TRBV6-5, the J gene TRBJ2-7; no clear D gene. Germline CDR1 is MNHEY and CDR2 is SVGAGI. With 4 bases removed from V and 1 base from J, the gap between germline ends came to 5 bases. This CDR3 spans 12 amino acids. As DNA, the CDR3 is TGTGCCAGCAGTTCCGAATCCTACGAGCAGTACTTC. Protein: CASSSESYEQYF.

The chain is built from TRBV6-6 and TRBJ2-2; 7 nucleotides line up with TRBD1. The CDR3 is 17 residues long. CDR1 and CDR2 from the germline V gene are MNHNY and SVGAGI (reference sequence). The J segment lost 0 bases and the V segment lost 5 bases, leaving 9 bases of the junction unmatched. CDR3 DNA sequence: TGTGCCAGCAGTCCGCAACAGGGGTTGACGAACACCGGGGAGCTGTTTTTT. This gives the protein CASSPQQGLTNTGELFF.

The CDR3 nucleotides read TGTGCCAGCAGCCGAGGGGGCAGCAAGCTCTATGGCTACACCTTC. Protein sequence: CASSRGGSKLYGYTF. The chain links TRBV7-6 to TRBJ1-2; 7 nucleotides line up with TRBD1. Germline-derived CDR1 and CDR2 are SGHVS and FNYEAQ. Germline trimming cut 5 bases from V and 4 bases from J; bases unmatched to any gene: 10. This CDR3 spans 15 amino acids.

This chain uses TRBV12-5 with TRBJ1-5, with 7 bases that match TRBD1. Germline CDR1 and CDR2: LGHNT and FRNRAP. The CDR3 covers 13 residues. V gave up 6 bases and J gave up 7 bases; unmatched junction bases: 6. In DNA, the CDR3 is TGTGCTAGTGGCCAAGACAGGGCACAGCCCCAGCATTTT. It encodes CASGQDRAQPQHF.

J is TRBJ2-2 and V is TRBV4-1, with 8 bases lining up with TRBD1. The V and J ends lost 2 bases and 1 base, in that order; junction bases with no gene match: 6. The CDR3 covers 17 residues. CDR1 and CDR2 (germline): MGHRA, YSYEKL. CDR3: CASSQSSGTGNTGELFF. The CDR3 DNA is TGCGCCAGCAGCCAAAGCTCCGGGACAGGGAACACCGGGGAGCTGTTTTTT.

This rearrangement joins TRBV19 to TRBJ1-5; D is perhaps TRBD1 (5 bases). V was pared by 0 bases and J by 2 bases, with 11 bases between. The CDR3 totals 16 residues. In germline, CDR1 is LNHDA, CDR2 SQIVND (reference sequence). CDR3 sequence (DNA): TGTGCCAGTAGTATAGACACGGGGGTTCGCAATCAGCCCCAGCATTTT. It is translated as CASSIDTGVRNQPQHF.

With respect to this clone: At one end, the junction sequence differs from germline, possibly due to a read error. The V call is TRBV7-7, the J call TRBJ2-7, with 9 nucleotides matching TRBD1. Germline V gives CDR1 SSHAT, CDR2 FNYEAQ (reference sequence). CDR3 size: 14 residues. CDR3 sequence reads: CASSSGQGSYEQYF. CDR3 coding DNA: TGTGCTAGCAGCTCGGGACAGGGCTCCTACGAGCAGTACTTC.

This clone was seen more than once but under ten times. The chain recombines TRBV6-1 with TRBJ1-6; maybe TRBD1 (5 bases). This CDR3 is 16 amino acids long. Per germline, CDR1 MNHNS and CDR2 SASEGT. V dropped 4 bases and J dropped 9 bases, with 19 bases sitting between them. The CDR3 nucleotides are TGTGCCAGCAGTGGTAGGGGCACCCGTAACGGTTCACCCCTCCACTTT. This encodes CASSGRGTRNGSPLHF.

This chain links TRBV19 with TRBJ2-2; 7 bases line up with TRBD2. The CDR3 loop spans 17 amino acids. Per the germline V gene, CDR1 is LNHDA and CDR2 is SQIVND (reference sequence). The J segment lost 0 bases and the V segment lost 5 bases, leaving 9 bases of the junction unmatched. This chain's CDR3 is CASSPRSGGTNTGELFF. The CDR3 DNA reads TGTGCCAGTAGTCCTAGGTCGGGGGGAACGAACACCGGGGAGCTGTTTTTT.

The genes are TRBV6-5 and TRBJ2-4, with D unresolved. This CDR3 has 13 residues. In germline, CDR1 is MNHEY, CDR2 SVGAGI. V gave up 6 bases and J gave up 1 base, with 7 bases separating them. The DNA for the CDR3 is TGTGCCAGCAGCCCCGGGGCCAAAAACATTCAGTACTTC. As protein: CASSPGAKNIQYF.

As DNA, the CDR3 is TGTGCCAGCTCACCATCAGGGTCTAACTATGGCTACACCTTC. Translated, it gives CASSPSGSNYGYTF. The chain has TRBV18 and TRBJ1-2, with D perhaps TRBD1 (5 bases). The germline gives CDR1 KGHSH, CDR2 LQKENI. The V end was cut by 2 bases, the J end by 0 bases, with 7 bases between. CDR3 length equals 14 residues.

V gene TRBV4-1 combines with J gene TRBJ2-5; 8 bases are shared with TRBD2. With V trimmed by 1 base and J by 1 base, 11 bases remained unmatched. The CDR3 sequence is 18 residues long. Germline V CDR1 and CDR2: MGHRA, YSYEKL. The chain's CDR3 is CASSQGPTRGLAQETQYF. CDR3 sequence (DNA): TGCGCCAGCAGCCAAGGCCCCACCCGTGGACTAGCCCAAGAGACCCAGTACTTC.

The chain recombines TRBV21-1 with TRBJ2-3. TRBV21-1 is a pseudogene segment. This CDR3 is built from 17 residues. The CDR3 reads CASSKARGQRHTDTQYF. DNA of the CDR3: TGTGCCAGCAGCAAAGCCCGGGGGCAGCGGCACACAGATACGCAGTATTTT.

V gene TRBV6-5 combines with J gene TRBJ2-3, with D possibly being TRBD1 (6 bases). The germline CDR1 and CDR2 sequences are MNHEY and SVGAGI. The CDR3 contains 14 residues. The V and J ends lost 4 bases and 6 bases respectively, with 14 bases between them. CDR3 loop: CASSSPYRVDTQYF. DNA of the CDR3: TGTGCCAGCAGTTCCCCGTACAGGGTGGATACGCAGTATTTT.

The chain has TRBV7-9 and TRBJ1-5; D perhaps matches TRBD1 (5 bases). CDR1 is SEHNR, CDR2 FQNEAQ, per germline (reference sequence). Trimming stripped 5 bases from V and 3 bases from J, with 14 bases between. CDR3 length: 15 residues. This CDR3 is CASSQGGTVNQPQHF. DNA for the CDR3: TGTGCCAGCAGCCAAGGCGGGACGGTCAATCAGCCCCAGCATTTT. Together with reference TRBV7-9 and TRBJ1-5, the CDR3 gives the full variable domain: DTGVSQNPRHKITKRGQNVTFRCDPISEHNRLYWYRQTLGQGPEFLTYFQNEAQLEKSRLLSDRFSAERPKGSFSTLEIQRTEQGDSAMYLCASSQGGTVNQPQHFGDGTRLSIL.

The table lists this clone with a count of one. V and J are TRBV4-1 and TRBJ2-2; possible D gene TRBD2, 5 bases. Germline CDR1 is MGHRA and CDR2 is YSYEKL. The V end was cut by 4 bases, the J end by 7 bases, with 7 bases between. CDR3 length: 12 amino acids. CDR3 residues: CASSLRGGELFF. In nucleotides, the CDR3 is TGCGCCAGCAGCCTTCGGGGCGGGGAGCTGTTTTTT.